Included here is one TCR beta chain sequence, with context. This sample stems from a study of blood T cells in healthy people across ages. Alongside a J-beta primer mix, a sample-barcoded 5' primer served in a second PCR lasting roughly 7 to 12 cycles. TCRdb fed the 5' RACE reads into MiXCR, producing one record per CDR3 protein. The repertoire consists of 660,000 or so distinct CDR3 sequences, with about 53% occurring once and the leading ten covering approximately 37%. J was trimmed by 3 bases and V by 6 bases; bases with no gene match: 5. This CDR3 has 14 residues. CDR1 and CDR2 from the germline V gene are LGHNT and FRNRAP.

This clonotype originated in a man between 60 and 75 years old in good health. The material sequenced was blood. The V call is TRBV12-5, the J call TRBJ2-5, with 9 nucleotides matching TRBD2. Here the CDR3 DNA reads TGTGCTAGTGGACGGGGACTAGCAGAAGAGACCCAGTACTTC. Amino acids: CASGRGLAEETQYF.